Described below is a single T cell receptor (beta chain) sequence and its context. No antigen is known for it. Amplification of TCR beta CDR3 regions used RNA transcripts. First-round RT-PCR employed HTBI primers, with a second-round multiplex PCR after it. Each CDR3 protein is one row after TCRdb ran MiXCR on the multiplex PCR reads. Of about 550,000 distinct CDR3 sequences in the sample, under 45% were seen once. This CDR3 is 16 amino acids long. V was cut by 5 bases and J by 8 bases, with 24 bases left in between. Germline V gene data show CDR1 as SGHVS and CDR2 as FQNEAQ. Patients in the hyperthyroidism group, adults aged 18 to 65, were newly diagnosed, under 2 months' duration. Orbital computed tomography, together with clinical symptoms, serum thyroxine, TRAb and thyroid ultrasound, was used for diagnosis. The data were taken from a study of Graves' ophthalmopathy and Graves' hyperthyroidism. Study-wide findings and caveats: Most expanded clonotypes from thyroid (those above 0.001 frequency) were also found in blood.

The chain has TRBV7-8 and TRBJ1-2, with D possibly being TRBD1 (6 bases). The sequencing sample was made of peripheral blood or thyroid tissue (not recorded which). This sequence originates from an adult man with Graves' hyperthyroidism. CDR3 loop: CASSVEVSGRGVGYTF. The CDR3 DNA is TGTGCCAGCAGCGTTGAAGTATCCGGCAGGGGAGTAGGCTACACCTTC.